A selection of T cell receptor beta chains follows, all from one sample in a study of regulatory T cells in long-lasting Graves disease. Each CDR3 protein gets one entry after TCRdb re-called the multiplex PCR reads with MiXCR. Of approximately 230,000 distinct CDR3 sequences listed, approximately 16% were seen once; the top ten hold about 20%. The material was peripheral blood mononuclear cells (PBMCs), obtained at new diagnosis, from a patient treated with antithyroid drugs. The receptors shown here come from a female donor with Graves disease. CDR3s include the opening cysteine and the closing phenylalanine or tryptophan. D genes are given only for firm matches. The size field is filled for only some rows; it gives once, few, many or a size class.

clone_size: .; v_call: TRBV27; j_call: TRBJ2-3; d_call: .; cdr3_nt: TGTGCCAGCAGTACCCGGACAGAACTAGATACGCAGTATTTT; cdr3_aa: CASSTRTELDTQYF
clone_size: many; v_call: TRBV28; j_call: TRBJ2-5; d_call: .; cdr3_nt: TGTGCCAGCAGCTCACCCTTGGGGGCCCAGTACTTC; cdr3_aa: CASSSPLGAQYF
clone_size: many; v_call: TRBV2; j_call: TRBJ1-2; d_call: .; cdr3_nt: TGTGCCGCCAAAGGGGTACCTAACTATGGCTACACCTTC; cdr3_aa: CAAKGVPNYGYTF
clone_size: many; v_call: TRBV25-1; j_call: TRBJ1-1; d_call: .; cdr3_nt: TGTGCCAGCAGGGGCCCTGTTAACACTGAAGCTTTCTTT; cdr3_aa: CASRGPVNTEAFF
clone_size: many; v_call: TRBV3-1; j_call: TRBJ1-1; d_call: .; cdr3_nt: TGTGCCAGCAGCCGGCGGGACGGGTTCACTGAAGCTTTCTTT; cdr3_aa: CASSRRDGFTEAFF
clone_size: .; v_call: TRBV7-8; j_call: TRBJ2-7; d_call: TRBD1; cdr3_nt: TGTGCCAGCAGCTTAGGGACAGGGGGATTGCACGAGCAGTACTTC; cdr3_aa: CASSLGTGGLHEQYF
clone_size: .; v_call: TRBV29-1; j_call: TRBJ1-5; d_call: TRBD1; cdr3_nt: TGCAGCGTTGCTAGTGGATGGACAGGGAATCAGCCCCAGCATTTT; cdr3_aa: CSVASGWTGNQPQHF
clone_size: many; v_call: TRBV7-8; j_call: TRBJ1-1; d_call: TRBD1; cdr3_nt: TGTGCCAGCAGCTGGCGGACAGGGGACACTGAAGCTTTCTTT; cdr3_aa: CASSWRTGDTEAFF
clone_size: .; v_call: TRBV28; j_call: TRBJ1-1; d_call: TRBD1; cdr3_nt: TGTGCCAGCAGTACGATACAGGGGGGCGGCACTGAAGCTTTCTTT; cdr3_aa: CASSTIQGGGTEAFF
clone_size: many; v_call: TRBV11-3; j_call: TRBJ2-2; d_call: .; cdr3_nt: TGTGCCAGCACCGTCAGCGGACCGAACACCGGGGAGCTGTTTTTT; cdr3_aa: CASTVSGPNTGELFF
clone_size: .; v_call: TRBV18; j_call: TRBJ2-7; d_call: .; cdr3_nt: TGTGCCAGCTCCCCCCCGTGGGAGATTGGGGAGTACTTC; cdr3_aa: CASSPPWEIGEYF
clone_size: many; v_call: TRBV28; j_call: TRBJ2-5; d_call: .; cdr3_nt: TGTGCCAGCGGCGAGGTTCAAGAGACCCAGTACTTC; cdr3_aa: CASGEVQETQYF
clone_size: many; v_call: TRBV7-8; j_call: TRBJ2-5; d_call: .; cdr3_nt: TGTGCCAGCAGCCCGCGGGACGTCCAAGAGACCCAGTACTTC; cdr3_aa: CASSPRDVQETQYF
clone_size: many; v_call: TRBV12-3/TRBV12-4; j_call: TRBJ1-4; d_call: .; cdr3_nt: TGTGCCAGCACTCCTGACGGCGCTAATGAAAAACTGTTTTTT; cdr3_aa: CASTPDGANEKLFF
clone_size: many; v_call: TRBV7-6; j_call: TRBJ2-7; d_call: .; cdr3_nt: TGTGCCAGCAGCTTAATTTCAGGGGGGACGTTACACGAGCAGTACTTC; cdr3_aa: CASSLISGGTLHEQYF
clone_size: many; v_call: TRBV11-2; j_call: TRBJ1-1; d_call: .; cdr3_nt: TGTGCCAGCAGCTTAGTATTCGGCATGAACACTGAAGCTTTCTTT; cdr3_aa: CASSLVFGMNTEAFF
clone_size: once; v_call: TRBV20-1; j_call: TRBJ2-1; d_call: .; cdr3_nt: TGCAGTGCTAGAACGGGACTGGATTACAATGAGCAGTTCTTC; cdr3_aa: CSARTGLDYNEQFF
clone_size: many; v_call: TRBV9; j_call: TRBJ1-4; d_call: TRBD1; cdr3_nt: TGTGCCAGCAGCTCCGGGACAGCTAATGAAAAACTGTTTTTT; cdr3_aa: CASSSGTANEKLFF
clone_size: many; v_call: TRBV6-1; j_call: TRBJ1-2; d_call: TRBD1; cdr3_nt: TGTGCCAGCAGTGCACCGGGACAGATTACCGTCTATGGCTACACCTTC; cdr3_aa: CASSAPGQITVYGYTF
clone_size: many; v_call: TRBV11-2; j_call: TRBJ2-5; d_call: .; cdr3_nt: TGTGCCAGCAGCTTAGATCACGGATTTGAGACCCAGTACTTC; cdr3_aa: CASSLDHGFETQYF
clone_size: many; v_call: TRBV27; j_call: TRBJ2-5; d_call: .; cdr3_nt: TGTGCCAGCAGTTTCGGACGAGGGAGGACCCAGTACTTC; cdr3_aa: CASSFGRGRTQYF
clone_size: many; v_call: TRBV12-3/TRBV12-4; j_call: TRBJ2-3; d_call: .; cdr3_nt: TGTGCCAGCAGTTTAAGGAGAACAGATACGCAGTATTTT; cdr3_aa: CASSLRRTDTQYF
clone_size: .; v_call: TRBV20-1; j_call: TRBJ2-7; d_call: TRBD2; cdr3_nt: TGCAGTGCTGCCGGCGGGTCTAGCGGGTTTTCCTACGAGCAGTACTTC; cdr3_aa: CSAAGGSSGFSYEQYF
clone_size: .; v_call: TRBV5-4; j_call: TRBJ2-5; d_call: .; cdr3_nt: TGTGCCAGCAGCTTGGAGGGGTGGCGCTCGGAGACCCAGTACTTC; cdr3_aa: CASSLEGWRSETQYF
clone_size: many; v_call: TRBV2; j_call: TRBJ2-3; d_call: .; cdr3_nt: TGTGCCAGCAGAGTAGAGACAACCACAGATACGCAGTATTTT; cdr3_aa: CASRVETTTDTQYF
clone_size: many; v_call: TRBV6-1; j_call: TRBJ2-7; d_call: TRBD1; cdr3_nt: TGTGCCAGCAGTCCACGACAGGGGGCGGCGTACGAGCAGTACTTC; cdr3_aa: CASSPRQGAAYEQYF
clone_size: .; v_call: TRBV12-3/TRBV12-4; j_call: TRBJ2-7; d_call: TRBD2; cdr3_nt: TGTGCCAGCAGTTTAGGTGTAGCGGGTACGAGCTCCTACGAGCAGTACTTC; cdr3_aa: CASSLGVAGTSSYEQYF
clone_size: medium-sized; v_call: TRBV2; j_call: TRBJ2-3; d_call: .; cdr3_nt: TGTGCCAGCAGTGAGGCCGGCACAGATACGCAGTATTTT; cdr3_aa: CASSEAGTDTQYF
clone_size: many; v_call: TRBV4-1; j_call: TRBJ1-3; d_call: TRBD1; cdr3_nt: TGCGCCAGCAGCCACCTCGACAGGGCCTCTGGAAACACCATATATTTT; cdr3_aa: CASSHLDRASGNTIYF